Reported below is one TCR beta chain. Assay: immunoSEQ multiplex PCR; the TCRdb copy retains only in-frame clones and omits some. The sample lists about 84,000 clones, 85% to 95% occurring once. The source of the sample is a study of technical replicates of blood from a handful of donors. V lost 6 bases to trimming and J lost 0 bases, with 18 bases between them. Germline V gene sequence: CDR1 MNHEY, CDR2 SMNVEV (reference sequence). CDR3 length: 17 amino acids. The sample taken for sequencing was T cells isolated from PBMCs. The receptor was isolated from a human donor in good health. This chain uses TRBV27 with TRBJ2-4; a weak D match, TRBD2 (6 bases). CDR3 nucleotides: TGTGCCAGCAGCGTGAGCGGGCAAGGGATAGCCAAAAACATTCAGTACTTC. It is translated as CASSVSGQGIAKNIQYF.